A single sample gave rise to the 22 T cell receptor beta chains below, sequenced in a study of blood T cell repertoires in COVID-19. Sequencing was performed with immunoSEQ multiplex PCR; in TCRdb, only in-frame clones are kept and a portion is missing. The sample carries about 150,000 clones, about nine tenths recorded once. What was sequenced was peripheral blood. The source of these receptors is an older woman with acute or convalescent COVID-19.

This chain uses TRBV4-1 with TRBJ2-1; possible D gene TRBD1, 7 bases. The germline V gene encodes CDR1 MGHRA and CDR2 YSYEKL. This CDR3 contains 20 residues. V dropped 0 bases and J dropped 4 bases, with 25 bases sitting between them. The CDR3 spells CASSQDLGAGGGYSYNEQFF. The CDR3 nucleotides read TGCGCCAGCAGCCAAGATCTGGGCGCTGGAGGGGGCTACTCGTACAATGAGCAGTTCTTC.

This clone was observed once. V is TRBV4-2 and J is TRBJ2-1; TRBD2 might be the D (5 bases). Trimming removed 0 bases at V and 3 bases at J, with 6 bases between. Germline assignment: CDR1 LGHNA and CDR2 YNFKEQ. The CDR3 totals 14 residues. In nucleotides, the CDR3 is TGTGCCAGCAGCCAAGAACTAGTCTACAATGAGCAGTTCTTC. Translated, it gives CASSQELVYNEQFF.

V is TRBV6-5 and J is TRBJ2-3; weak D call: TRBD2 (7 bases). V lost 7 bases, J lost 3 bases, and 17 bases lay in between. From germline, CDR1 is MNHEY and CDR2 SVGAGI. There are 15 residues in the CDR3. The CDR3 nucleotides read TGTGCCAGCAATGGTGGGGGGGCCGGAACAGATACGCAGTATTTT. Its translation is CASNGGGAGTDTQYF.

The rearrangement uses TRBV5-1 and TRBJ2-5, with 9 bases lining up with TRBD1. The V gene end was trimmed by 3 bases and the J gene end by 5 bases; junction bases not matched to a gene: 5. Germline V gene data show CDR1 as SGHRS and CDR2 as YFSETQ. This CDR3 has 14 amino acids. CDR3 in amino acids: CASSWDREMETQYF. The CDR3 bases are TGCGCCAGCAGCTGGGACAGGGAGATGGAGACCCAGTACTTC.

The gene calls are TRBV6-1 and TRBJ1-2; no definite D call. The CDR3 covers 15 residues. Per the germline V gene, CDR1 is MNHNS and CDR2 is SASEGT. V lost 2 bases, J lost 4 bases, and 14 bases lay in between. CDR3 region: CASSELGPTTYGYTF. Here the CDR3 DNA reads TGTGCCAGCAGTGAATTAGGTCCGACAACCTATGGCTACACCTTC.

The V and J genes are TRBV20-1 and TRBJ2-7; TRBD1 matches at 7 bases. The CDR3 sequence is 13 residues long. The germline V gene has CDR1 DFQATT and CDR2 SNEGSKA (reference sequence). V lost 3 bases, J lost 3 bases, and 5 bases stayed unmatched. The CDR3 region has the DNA TGCAGTGCTAGTCGGGACAGTCTCTACGAGCAGTACTTC. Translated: CSASRDSLYEQYF.

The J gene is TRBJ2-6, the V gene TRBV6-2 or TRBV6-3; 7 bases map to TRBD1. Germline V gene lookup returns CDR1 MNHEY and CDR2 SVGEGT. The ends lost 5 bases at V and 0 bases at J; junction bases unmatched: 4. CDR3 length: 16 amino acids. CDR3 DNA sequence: TGTGCCAGCAGTAAGCGGACAGGCTCTGGGGCCAACGTCCTGACTTTC. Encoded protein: CASSKRTGSGANVLTF.

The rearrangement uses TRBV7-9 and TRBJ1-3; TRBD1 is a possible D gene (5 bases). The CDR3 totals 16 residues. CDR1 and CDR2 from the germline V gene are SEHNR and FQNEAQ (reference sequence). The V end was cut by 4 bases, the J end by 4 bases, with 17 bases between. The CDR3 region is CASSWGGGGSGNTIYF. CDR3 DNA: TGTGCCAGCAGCTGGGGCGGCGGGGGATCGGGAAACACCATATATTTT.

The CDR3 DNA reads TGTGCCAGCACCATCACAGGGTTCAATAATCAGCCCCAGCATTTT. It is translated as CASTITGFNNQPQHF. The chain joins TRBV28 to TRBJ1-5; tentatively, D is TRBD1 (6 bases). Germline CDR1 is MDHEN and CDR2 is SYDVKM. CDR3 size: 15 residues. V was shortened by 7 bases and J by 4 bases, with 17 bases between the two germline ends.

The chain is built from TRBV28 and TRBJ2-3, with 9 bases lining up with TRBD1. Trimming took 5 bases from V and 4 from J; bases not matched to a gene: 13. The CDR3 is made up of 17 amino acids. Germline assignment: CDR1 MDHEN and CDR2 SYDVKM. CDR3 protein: CASSALITTGGADTQYF. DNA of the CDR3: TGTGCCAGCAGTGCATTAATTACGACAGGGGGAGCAGATACGCAGTATTTT.

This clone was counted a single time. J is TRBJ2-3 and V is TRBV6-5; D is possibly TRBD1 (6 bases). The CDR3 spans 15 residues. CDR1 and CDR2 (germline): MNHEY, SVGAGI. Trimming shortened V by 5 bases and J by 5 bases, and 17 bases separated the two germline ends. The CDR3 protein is CASSTGQGGQDTQYF. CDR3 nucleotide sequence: TGTGCCAGCAGTACAGGGCAGGGCGGCCAAGATACGCAGTATTTT.

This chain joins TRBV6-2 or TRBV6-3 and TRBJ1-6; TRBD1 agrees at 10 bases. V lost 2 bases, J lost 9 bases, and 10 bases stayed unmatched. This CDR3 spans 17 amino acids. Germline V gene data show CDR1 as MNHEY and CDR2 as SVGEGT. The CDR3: CASSYAWDRGRGSPLHF. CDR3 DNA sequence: TGTGCCAGCAGTTACGCCTGGGACAGGGGACGAGGTTCACCCCTCCACTTT.

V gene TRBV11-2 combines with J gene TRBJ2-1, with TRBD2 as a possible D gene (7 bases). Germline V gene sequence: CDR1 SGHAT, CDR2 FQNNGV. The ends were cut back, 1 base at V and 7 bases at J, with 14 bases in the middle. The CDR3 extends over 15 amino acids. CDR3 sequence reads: CASSLGWGGPNEQFF. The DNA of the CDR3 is TGTGCCAGCAGCTTAGGGTGGGGGGGCCCGAATGAGCAGTTCTTC.

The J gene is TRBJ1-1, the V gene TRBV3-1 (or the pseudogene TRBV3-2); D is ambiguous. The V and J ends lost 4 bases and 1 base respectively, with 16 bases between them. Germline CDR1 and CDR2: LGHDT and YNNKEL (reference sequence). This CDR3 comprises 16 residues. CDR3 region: CASSLQLVGKNTEAFF. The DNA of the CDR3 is TGTGCCAGCAGCCTCCAACTCGTCGGGAAGAACACTGAAGCTTTCTTT.

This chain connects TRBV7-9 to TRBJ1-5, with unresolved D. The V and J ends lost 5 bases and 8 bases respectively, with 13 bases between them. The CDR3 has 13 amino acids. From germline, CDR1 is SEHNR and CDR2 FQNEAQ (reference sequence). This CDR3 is CASSTPAGEPQHF. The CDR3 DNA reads TGTGCCAGCAGCACCCCGGCCGGGGAGCCCCAGCATTTT.

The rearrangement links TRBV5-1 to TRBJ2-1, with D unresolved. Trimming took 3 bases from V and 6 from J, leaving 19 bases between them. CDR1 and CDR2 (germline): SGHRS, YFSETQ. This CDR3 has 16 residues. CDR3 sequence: CASSSPFSAERNEQFF. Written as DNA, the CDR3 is TGCGCCAGCAGCTCCCCCTTCAGTGCAGAGCGCAATGAGCAGTTCTTC.

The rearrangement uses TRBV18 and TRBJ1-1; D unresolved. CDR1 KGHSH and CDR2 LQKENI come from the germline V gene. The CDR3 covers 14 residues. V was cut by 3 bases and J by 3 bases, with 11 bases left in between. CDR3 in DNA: TGTGCCAGCTCACCGTACGGAGGCGACACTGAAGCTTTCTTT. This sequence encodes CASSPYGGDTEAFF.

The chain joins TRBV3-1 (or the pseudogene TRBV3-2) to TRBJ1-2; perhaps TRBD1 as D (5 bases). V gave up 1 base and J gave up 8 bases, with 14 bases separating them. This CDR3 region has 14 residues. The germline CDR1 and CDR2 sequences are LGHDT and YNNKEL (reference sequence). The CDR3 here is CASSQGILGGGYTF. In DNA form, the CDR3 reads TGTGCCAGCAGCCAAGGTATTTTGGGGGGAGGCTACACCTTC.

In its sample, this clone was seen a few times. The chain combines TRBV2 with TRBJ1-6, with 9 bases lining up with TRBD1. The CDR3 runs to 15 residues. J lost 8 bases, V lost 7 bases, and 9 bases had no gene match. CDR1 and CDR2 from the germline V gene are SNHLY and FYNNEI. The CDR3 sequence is CASNPRTGVDSPLHF. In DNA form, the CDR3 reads TGTGCCAGCAATCCGCGGACAGGGGTTGATTCACCCCTCCACTTT.

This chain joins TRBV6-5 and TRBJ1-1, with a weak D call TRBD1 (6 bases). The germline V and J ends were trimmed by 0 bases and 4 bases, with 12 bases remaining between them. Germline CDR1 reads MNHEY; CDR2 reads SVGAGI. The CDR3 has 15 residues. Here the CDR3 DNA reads TGTGCCAGCAGTTACTCGAATAGGGGGGGCACTGAAGCTTTCTTT. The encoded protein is CASSYSNRGGTEAFF.

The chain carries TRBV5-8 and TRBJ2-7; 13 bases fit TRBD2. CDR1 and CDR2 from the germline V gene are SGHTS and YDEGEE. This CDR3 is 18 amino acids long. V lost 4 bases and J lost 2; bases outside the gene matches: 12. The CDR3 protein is CASSPRFGLAGETYEQYV. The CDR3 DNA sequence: TGTGCCAGCAGCCCGCGATTTGGACTAGCGGGGGAGACCTACGAGCAGTACGTC.

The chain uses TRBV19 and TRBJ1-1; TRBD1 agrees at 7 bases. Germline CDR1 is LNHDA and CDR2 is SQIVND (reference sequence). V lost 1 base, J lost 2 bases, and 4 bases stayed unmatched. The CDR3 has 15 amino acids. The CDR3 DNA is TGTGCCAGTAGTATAGGTGGAGGGGGCAACACTGAAGCTTTCTTT. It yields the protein CASSIGGGGNTEAFF.